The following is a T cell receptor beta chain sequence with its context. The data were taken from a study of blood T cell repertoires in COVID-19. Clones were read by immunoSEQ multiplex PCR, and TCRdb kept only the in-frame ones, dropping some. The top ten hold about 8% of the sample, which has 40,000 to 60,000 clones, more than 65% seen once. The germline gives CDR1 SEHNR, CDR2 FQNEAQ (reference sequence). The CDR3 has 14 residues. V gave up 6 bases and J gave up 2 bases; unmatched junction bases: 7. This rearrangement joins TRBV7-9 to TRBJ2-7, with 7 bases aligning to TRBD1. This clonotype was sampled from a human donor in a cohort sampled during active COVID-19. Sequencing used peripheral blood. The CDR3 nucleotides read TGTGCCAGCAGTTTCGGGACAGTGACCTACGAGCAGTACTTC. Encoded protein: CASSFGTVTYEQYF.